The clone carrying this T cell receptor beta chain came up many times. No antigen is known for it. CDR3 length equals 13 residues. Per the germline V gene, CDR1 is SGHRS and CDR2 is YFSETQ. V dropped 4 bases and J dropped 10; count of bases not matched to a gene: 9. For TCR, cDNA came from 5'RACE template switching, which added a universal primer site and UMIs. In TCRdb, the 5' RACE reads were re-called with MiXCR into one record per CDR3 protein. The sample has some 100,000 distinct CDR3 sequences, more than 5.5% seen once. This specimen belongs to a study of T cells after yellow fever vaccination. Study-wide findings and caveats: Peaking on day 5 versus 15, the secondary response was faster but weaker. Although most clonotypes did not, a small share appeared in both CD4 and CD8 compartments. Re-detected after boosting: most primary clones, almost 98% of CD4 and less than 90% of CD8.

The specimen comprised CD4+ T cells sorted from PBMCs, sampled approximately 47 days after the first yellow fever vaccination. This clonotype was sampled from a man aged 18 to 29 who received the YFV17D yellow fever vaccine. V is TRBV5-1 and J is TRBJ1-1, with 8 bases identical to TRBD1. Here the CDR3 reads CASSDGQGISAFF. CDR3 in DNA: TGCGCCAGCAGCGATGGACAGGGCATATCAGCTTTCTTT.